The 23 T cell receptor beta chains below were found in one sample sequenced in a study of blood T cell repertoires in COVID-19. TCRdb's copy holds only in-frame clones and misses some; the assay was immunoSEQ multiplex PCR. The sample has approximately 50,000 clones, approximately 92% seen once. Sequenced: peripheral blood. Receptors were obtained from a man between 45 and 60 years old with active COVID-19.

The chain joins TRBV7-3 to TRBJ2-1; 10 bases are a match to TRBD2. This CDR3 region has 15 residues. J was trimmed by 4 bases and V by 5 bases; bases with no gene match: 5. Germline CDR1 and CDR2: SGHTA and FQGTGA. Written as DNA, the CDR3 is TGTGCCAGCAGCGTCACTAGCGGGAAATACAATGAGCAGTTCTTC. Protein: CASSVTSGKYNEQFF.

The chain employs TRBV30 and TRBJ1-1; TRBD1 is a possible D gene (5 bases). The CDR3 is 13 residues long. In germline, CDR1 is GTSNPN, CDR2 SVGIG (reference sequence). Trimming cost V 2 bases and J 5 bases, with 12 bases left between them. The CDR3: CAWSRQLETEAFF. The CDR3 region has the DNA TGTGCCTGGAGTAGACAGCTTGAAACTGAAGCTTTCTTT.

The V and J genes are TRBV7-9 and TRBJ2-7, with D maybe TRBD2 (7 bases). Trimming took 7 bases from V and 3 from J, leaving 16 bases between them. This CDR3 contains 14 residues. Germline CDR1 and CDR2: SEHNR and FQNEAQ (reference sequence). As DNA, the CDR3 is TGTGCCAGCACCCGGGGGGCGGGTAGCTACGAGCAGTACTTC. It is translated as CASTRGAGSYEQYF.

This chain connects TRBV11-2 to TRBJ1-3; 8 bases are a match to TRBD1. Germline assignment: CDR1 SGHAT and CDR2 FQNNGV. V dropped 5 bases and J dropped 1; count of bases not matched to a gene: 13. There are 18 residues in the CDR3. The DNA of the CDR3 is TGTGCCAGCAGCCCTTTCGGGACAGGTCGGTCGTCTGGAAACACCATATATTTT. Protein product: CASSPFGTGRSSGNTIYF.

CDR3 loop: CATGPWREQFF. Written as DNA, the CDR3 is TGTGCCACCGGCCCATGGCGGGAGCAGTTCTTC. This chain uses TRBV2 with TRBJ2-1; D gene unclear. The V end lost 10 bases, the J end lost 10 bases, and 14 bases lay between the germline ends. The CDR3 has 11 residues. From germline, CDR1 is SNHLY and CDR2 FYNNEI.

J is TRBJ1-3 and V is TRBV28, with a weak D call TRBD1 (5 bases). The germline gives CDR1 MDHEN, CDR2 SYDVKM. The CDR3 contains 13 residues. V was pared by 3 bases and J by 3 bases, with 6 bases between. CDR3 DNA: TGTGCCAGCAGTTTCAGGGTTGGAAACACCATATATTTT. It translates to CASSFRVGNTIYF. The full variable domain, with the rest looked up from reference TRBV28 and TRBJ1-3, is DVKVTQSSRYLVKRTGEKVFLECVQDMDHENMFWYRQDPGLGLRLIYFSYDVKMKEKGDIPEGYSVSREKKERFSLILESASTNQTSMYLCASSFRVGNTIYFGEGSWLTVV.

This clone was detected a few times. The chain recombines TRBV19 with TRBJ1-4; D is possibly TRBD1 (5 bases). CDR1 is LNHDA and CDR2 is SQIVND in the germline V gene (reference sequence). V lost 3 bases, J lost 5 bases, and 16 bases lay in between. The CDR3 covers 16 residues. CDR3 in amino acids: CASSISIRVLNEKLFF. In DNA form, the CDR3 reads TGTGCCAGTAGTATTTCGATCAGGGTTCTGAATGAAAAACTGTTTTTT. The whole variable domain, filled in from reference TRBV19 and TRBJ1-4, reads DGGITQSPKYLFRKEGQNVTLSCEQNLNHDAMYWYRQDPGQGLRLIYYSQIVNDFQKGDIAEGYSVSREKKESFPLTVTSAQKNPTAFYLCASSISIRVLNEKLFFGSGTQLSVL.

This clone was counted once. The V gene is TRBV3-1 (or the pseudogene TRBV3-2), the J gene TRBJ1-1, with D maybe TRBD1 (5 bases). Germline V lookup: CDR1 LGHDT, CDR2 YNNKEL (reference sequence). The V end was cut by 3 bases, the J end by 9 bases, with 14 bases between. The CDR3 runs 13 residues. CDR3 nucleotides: TGTGCCAGCAGCCAGGGGGGAGGGTATCAAGCTTTCTTT. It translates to CASSQGGGYQAFF.

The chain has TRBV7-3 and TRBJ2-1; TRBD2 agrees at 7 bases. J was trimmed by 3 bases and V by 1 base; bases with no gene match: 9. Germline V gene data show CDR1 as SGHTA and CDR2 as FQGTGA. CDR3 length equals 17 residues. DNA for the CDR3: TGTGCCAGCAGCTTAATGTCGGCGGGAGTCAACTACAATGAGCAGTTCTTC. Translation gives CASSLMSAGVNYNEQFF.

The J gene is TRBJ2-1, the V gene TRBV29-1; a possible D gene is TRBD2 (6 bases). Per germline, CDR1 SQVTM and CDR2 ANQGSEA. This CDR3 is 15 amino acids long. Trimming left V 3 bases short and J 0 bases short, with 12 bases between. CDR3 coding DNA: TGCAGCGTTGATGATGGCGGGAACTCCTACAATGAGCAGTTCTTC. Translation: CSVDDGGNSYNEQFF.

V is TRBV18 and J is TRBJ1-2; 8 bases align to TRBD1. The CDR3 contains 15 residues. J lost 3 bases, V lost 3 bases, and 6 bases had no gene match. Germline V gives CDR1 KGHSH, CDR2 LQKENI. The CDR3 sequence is CASSPRQGADYGYTF. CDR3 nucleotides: TGTGCCAGCTCACCCCGGCAGGGGGCAGACTATGGCTACACCTTC.

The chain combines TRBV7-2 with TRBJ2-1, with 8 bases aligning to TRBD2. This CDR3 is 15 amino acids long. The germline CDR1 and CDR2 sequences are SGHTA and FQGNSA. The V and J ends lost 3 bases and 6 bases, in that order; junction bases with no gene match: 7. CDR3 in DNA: TGTGCCAGCAGCTTCCTAGCGGGTGGATTCAATGAGCAGTTCTTC. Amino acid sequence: CASSFLAGGFNEQFF.

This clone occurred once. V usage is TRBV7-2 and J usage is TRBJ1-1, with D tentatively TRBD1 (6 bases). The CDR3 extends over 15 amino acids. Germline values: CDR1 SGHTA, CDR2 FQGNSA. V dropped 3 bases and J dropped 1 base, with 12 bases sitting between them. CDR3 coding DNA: TGTGCCAGCAGCTTTTCCGGGACATCGAACACTGAAGCTTTCTTT. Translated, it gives CASSFSGTSNTEAFF.

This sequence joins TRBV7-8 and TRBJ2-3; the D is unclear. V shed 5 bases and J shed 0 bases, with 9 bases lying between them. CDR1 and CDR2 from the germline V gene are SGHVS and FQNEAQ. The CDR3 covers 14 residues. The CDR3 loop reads CASSLSRSTDTQYF. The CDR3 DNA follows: TGTGCCAGCAGCCTTTCGCGTAGCACAGATACGCAGTATTTT.

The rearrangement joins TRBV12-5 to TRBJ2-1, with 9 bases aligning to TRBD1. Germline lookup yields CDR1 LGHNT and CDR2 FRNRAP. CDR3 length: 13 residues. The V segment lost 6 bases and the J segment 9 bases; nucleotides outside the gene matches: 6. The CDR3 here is CASGGTGNVEQFF. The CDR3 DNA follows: TGTGCTAGTGGCGGGACAGGGAACGTTGAGCAGTTCTTC.

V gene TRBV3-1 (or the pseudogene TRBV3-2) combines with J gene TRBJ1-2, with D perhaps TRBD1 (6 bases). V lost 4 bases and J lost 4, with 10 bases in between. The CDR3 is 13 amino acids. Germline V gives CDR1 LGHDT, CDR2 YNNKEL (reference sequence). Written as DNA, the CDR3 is TGTGCCAGCAGCCCCGACAGGTTCTATGGCTACACCTTC. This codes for CASSPDRFYGYTF.

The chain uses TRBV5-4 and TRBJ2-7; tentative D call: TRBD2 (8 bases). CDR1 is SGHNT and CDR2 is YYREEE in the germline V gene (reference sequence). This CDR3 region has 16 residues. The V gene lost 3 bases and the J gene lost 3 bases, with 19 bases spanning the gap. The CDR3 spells CASSSSGGGPIYEQYF. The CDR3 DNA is TGTGCCAGCAGCTCATCGGGAGGGGGCCCCATCTACGAGCAGTACTTC.

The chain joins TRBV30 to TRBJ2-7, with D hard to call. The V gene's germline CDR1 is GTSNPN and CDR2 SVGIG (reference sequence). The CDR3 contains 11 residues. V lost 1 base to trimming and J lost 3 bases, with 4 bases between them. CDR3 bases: TGTGCCTGGAGTGGAGGCTACGAGCAGTACTTC. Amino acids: CAWSGGYEQYF.

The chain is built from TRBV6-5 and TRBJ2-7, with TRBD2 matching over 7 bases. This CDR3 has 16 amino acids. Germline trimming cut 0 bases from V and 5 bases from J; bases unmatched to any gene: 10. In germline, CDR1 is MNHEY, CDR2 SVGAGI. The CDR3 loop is CASSYSGPGLGDEQYF. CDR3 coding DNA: TGTGCCAGCAGTTACTCGGGGCCTGGACTAGGGGACGAGCAGTACTTC.

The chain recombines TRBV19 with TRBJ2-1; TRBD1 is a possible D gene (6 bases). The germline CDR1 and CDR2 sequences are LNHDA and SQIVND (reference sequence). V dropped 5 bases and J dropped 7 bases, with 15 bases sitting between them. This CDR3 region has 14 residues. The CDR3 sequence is CASSWAGASNEQFF. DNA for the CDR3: TGTGCCAGTAGTTGGGCAGGGGCGTCGAATGAGCAGTTCTTC.

The CDR3 DNA follows: TGTGCCAGCAGCACTCCACGATTTGACAGGAAAAACACCGGGGAGCTGTTTTTT. This translates into CASSTPRFDRKNTGELFF. The V gene is TRBV27, the J gene TRBJ2-2; D is perhaps TRBD1 (6 bases). CDR1 MNHEY and CDR2 SMNVEV come from the germline V gene (reference sequence). V lost 6 bases and J lost 2, with 22 bases in between. This CDR3 is built from 18 residues.

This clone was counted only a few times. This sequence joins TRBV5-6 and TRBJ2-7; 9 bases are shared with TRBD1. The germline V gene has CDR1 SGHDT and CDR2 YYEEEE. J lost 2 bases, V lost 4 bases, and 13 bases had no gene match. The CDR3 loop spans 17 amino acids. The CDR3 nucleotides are TGTGCCAGCAGCCAAAAGAGGGAACACAGGGGGCCCTACGAGCAGTACTTC. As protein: CASSQKREHRGPYEQYF.

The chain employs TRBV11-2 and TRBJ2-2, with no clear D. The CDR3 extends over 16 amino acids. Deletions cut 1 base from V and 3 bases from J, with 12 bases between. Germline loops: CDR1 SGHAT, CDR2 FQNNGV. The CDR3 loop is CASSLGNVRDTGELFF. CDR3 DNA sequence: TGTGCCAGCAGCTTAGGAAACGTTAGAGACACCGGGGAGCTGTTTTTT.